A selection of T cell receptor beta chains follows, all from one sample in a study of blood T cell repertoires in COVID-19. The protocol was immunoSEQ multiplex PCR, while the TCRdb copy is restricted to in-frame clones and leaves out a portion. This sample yields 290,000 or so clones, of which about 90% are seen a single time; 3.5% to 5% belongs to the top ten. Material: PBMCs or T cells enriched from blood (not recorded which). The origin of the receptors is a woman aged 18-30 years with acute COVID-19. Each CDR3 is given with its conserved first and last residue. D genes are given only for firm matches. Some rows have no size entry. The others give once, few or many, or a class for an expanded clone.

CDR3 DNA: TGTGCCAGTAGTATAGTTAGGACCGGGGAGAGTGAAAAACTGTTTTTT; CDR3 protein: CASSIVRTGESEKLFF; clone size: once; D gene: .; V gene: TRBV19; CDR3 length: 16; J gene: TRBJ1-4
CDR3 DNA: TGTGCCAGCAGGGGGCAGCTGGGAAACTATGGCTACACCTTC; CDR3 protein: CASRGQLGNYGYTF; clone size: few; D gene: .; V gene: TRBV27; CDR3 length: 14; J gene: TRBJ1-2
CDR3 DNA: TGTGCCAGCAGTGACTCGGCAGGGTCACACTATGGCTACACCTTC; CDR3 protein: CASSDSAGSHYGYTF; clone size: .; D gene: .; V gene: TRBV25-1; CDR3 length: 15; J gene: TRBJ1-2
CDR3 DNA: TGTGCCAGCTCACCACCTGACAGCTACGAGCAGTACTTC; CDR3 protein: CASSPPDSYEQYF; clone size: .; D gene: .; V gene: TRBV18; CDR3 length: 13; J gene: TRBJ2-7
CDR3 DNA: TGTGCCAGCAGCTTAGGGGACAGGGTGGGCAACACTGAAGCTTTCTTT; CDR3 protein: CASSLGDRVGNTEAFF; clone size: .; D gene: TRBD1; V gene: TRBV7-9; CDR3 length: 16; J gene: TRBJ1-1
CDR3 DNA: TGTGCCAGCAGCTCGCTGGGACAGGGGGAAGAGACCCAGTACTTC; CDR3 protein: CASSSLGQGEETQYF; clone size: .; D gene: TRBD1; V gene: TRBV7-3; CDR3 length: 15; J gene: TRBJ2-5
CDR3 DNA: TGTGCCAGCAGCTCCCGACAGGCAAGGATTGAAAAACTGTTTTTT; CDR3 protein: CASSSRQARIEKLFF; clone size: .; D gene: .; V gene: TRBV11-2; CDR3 length: 15; J gene: TRBJ1-4
CDR3 DNA: TGTGCCAGCAGTGACCACTTGGGGGCCAGCTATGGCTACACCTTC; CDR3 protein: CASSDHLGASYGYTF; clone size: .; D gene: .; V gene: TRBV27; CDR3 length: 15; J gene: TRBJ1-2
CDR3 DNA: TGTGCCTGGAGTGTAATGGTCGTGTCGGGAGGGCTTCGCGGTGAGCAGTTCTTC; CDR3 protein: CAWSVMVVSGGLRGEQFF; clone size: .; D gene: TRBD2; V gene: TRBV30; CDR3 length: 18; J gene: TRBJ2-1
CDR3 DNA: TGTGCCAGCACTATCCTTACAGGATTCTATGGCTACACCTTC; CDR3 protein: CASTILTGFYGYTF; clone size: .; D gene: .; V gene: TRBV28; CDR3 length: 14; J gene: TRBJ1-2
CDR3 DNA: TGTGCCAGTAGTCGACTAGCGGGAGTCAATGAGCAGTTCTTC; CDR3 protein: CASSRLAGVNEQFF; clone size: .; D gene: TRBD2; V gene: TRBV19; CDR3 length: 14; J gene: TRBJ2-1
CDR3 DNA: TGTGCCAGCAGCTTAGGGGACAGGGGTAGGAGCTACACCTTC; CDR3 protein: CASSLGDRGRSYTF; clone size: .; D gene: TRBD1; V gene: TRBV7-9; CDR3 length: 14; J gene: TRBJ1-2
CDR3 DNA: TGTGCCAGCAGTCCAGTCAGGGGTATGGGCGGCTACACCTTC; CDR3 protein: CASSPVRGMGGYTF; clone size: .; D gene: .; V gene: TRBV28; CDR3 length: 14; J gene: TRBJ1-2
CDR3 DNA: TGTGCCAGCAGCCCCGGACAGGGTAACACTGAAGCTTTCTTT; CDR3 protein: CASSPGQGNTEAFF; clone size: .; D gene: TRBD1; V gene: TRBV11-3; CDR3 length: 14; J gene: TRBJ1-1
CDR3 DNA: TGTGCCACCCGCCGGTCGGATTCACCCCTCCACTTT; CDR3 protein: CATRRSDSPLHF; clone size: .; D gene: .; V gene: TRBV12-3/TRBV12-4; CDR3 length: 12; J gene: TRBJ1-6
CDR3 DNA: TGTGCCAGCAGTTACGGAGTAATGCCTGGAAACACCATATATTTT; CDR3 protein: CASSYGVMPGNTIYF; clone size: .; D gene: .; V gene: TRBV6-5; CDR3 length: 15; J gene: TRBJ1-3
CDR3 DNA: TGTGCCAGCAGCTTAAGGGTCGGGACAGGGAAAGACTATGGCTACACCTTC; CDR3 protein: CASSLRVGTGKDYGYTF; clone size: .; D gene: TRBD1; V gene: TRBV7-3; CDR3 length: 17; J gene: TRBJ1-2
CDR3 DNA: TGTGCCAGCAGCCCGCGGCCTCGGGGGGCGATGGGACTCGGCACAGATACGCAGTATTTT; CDR3 protein: CASSPRPRGAMGLGTDTQYF; clone size: few; D gene: .; V gene: TRBV28; CDR3 length: 20; J gene: TRBJ2-3